Following are 28 T cell receptor beta chains from one sample sequenced in a study of T cells in Graves' hyperthyroidism and ophthalmopathy. The investigators amplified TCR beta CDR3 regions from RNA transcripts. HTBI primers were employed in a first-round RT-PCR of the TCR CDR3. TCRdb re-derived calls from the multiplex PCR reads in MiXCR, one entry per CDR3 protein. Among about 400,000 distinct CDR3 sequences listed, around 14% were seen once. Sample: blood. The source is a woman in her late teens or twenties with Graves' hyperthyroidism that later progressed to Graves' ophthalmopathy.

Ten or more counts support this clonotype. The rearrangement links TRBV6-1 to TRBJ2-5, with 7 bases identical to TRBD2. Per the germline V gene, CDR1 is MNHNS and CDR2 is SASEGT. There are 14 residues in the CDR3. The ends lost 4 bases at V and 1 base at J; junction bases unmatched: 3. The DNA for the CDR3 is TGTGCCAGCAGTGGGGGGGGATCCCAAGAGACCCAGTACTTC. Protein: CASSGGGSQETQYF.

This clonotype was observed a few times. The J gene is TRBJ2-7, the V gene TRBV6-1; D possibly corresponds to TRBD2 (6 bases). This CDR3 comprises 20 residues. V was shortened by 1 base and J by 3 bases, with 28 bases between the two germline ends. The germline CDR1 and CDR2 sequences are MNHNS and SASEGT. CDR3 bases: TGTGCCAGCAGTGAAGGGGGAATTCGACGTAGGGGTACCGGGGGCTACGAGCAGTACTTC. Protein: CASSEGGIRRRGTGGYEQYF.

This clonotype was counted at least ten times. This chain joins TRBV27 and TRBJ2-7; 8 bases align to TRBD2. J lost 0 bases, V lost 0 bases, and 4 bases had no gene match. The germline CDR1 and CDR2 sequences are MNHEY and SMNVEV (reference sequence). The CDR3 is made up of 16 amino acids. As DNA, the CDR3 is TGTGCCAGCAGTTTATCGGCGGGAGGAGCCTCCTACGAGCAGTACTTC. Protein sequence: CASSLSAGGASYEQYF.

This clonotype was detected only a few times. V and J are TRBV7-8 and TRBJ2-7; 8 positions match TRBD1. CDR3 size: 13 residues. CDR1 and CDR2 (germline): SGHVS, FQNEAQ. J lost 6 bases, V lost 0 bases, and 1 base had no gene match. The CDR3 reads CASSLAQGAEQYF. CDR3 bases: TGTGCCAGCAGCTTAGCGCAGGGGGCCGAGCAGTACTTC.

This clonotype was detected many times. The V gene is TRBV27, the J gene TRBJ2-5; possible D gene TRBD1, 6 bases. This CDR3 has 16 amino acids. Per the germline V gene, CDR1 is MNHEY and CDR2 is SMNVEV (reference sequence). The ends were cut back, 2 bases at V and 2 bases at J, with 15 bases in the middle. CDR3 coding DNA: TGTGCCAGCAGTTTAGTTCACAGGGTACATCAAGAGACCCAGTACTTC. It specifies CASSLVHRVHQETQYF.

The sample holds many counts of this clonotype. The chain is built from TRBV7-2 and TRBJ2-7; 7 bases fit TRBD2. Germline CDR1 reads SGHTA; CDR2 reads FQGNSA. V was clipped by 5 bases and J by 2 bases; unmatched bases: 9. This CDR3 has 15 amino acids. CDR3 in DNA: TGTGCCAGCAGCCGAAGCGGGGCGGACCCCTACGAGCAGTACTTC. As protein: CASSRSGADPYEQYF.

This clonotype showed up many times. The chain links TRBV27 to TRBJ2-2; 7 bases fit TRBD1. There are 14 residues in the CDR3. Germline assignment: CDR1 MNHEY and CDR2 SMNVEV (reference sequence). V lost 4 bases and J lost 8; bases outside the gene matches: 7. CDR3 sequence (DNA): TGTGCCAGCAGTTCCCCCCAGGACAGGGGGGAGCTGTTTTTT. It specifies CASSSPQDRGELFF.

The chain employs TRBV6-2 or TRBV6-3 and TRBJ2-1; 14 bases are a match to TRBD2. Germline CDR1 reads MNHEY; CDR2 reads SVGEGT. The CDR3 spans 19 residues. Losses at the gene ends were 7 bases for V and 2 bases for J; bases not matched to a gene: 13. This CDR3 reads CASTVQGGLAGGTYNEQFF. In DNA, the CDR3 is TGTGCCAGCACCGTCCAAGGAGGACTAGCGGGAGGAACCTACAATGAGCAGTTCTTC.

Only a few counts were recorded for this clonotype. The chain recombines TRBV15 with TRBJ2-7, with D maybe TRBD2 (5 bases). The CDR3 has 15 residues. The germline V and J ends were trimmed by 0 bases and 3 bases, with 12 bases remaining between them. The germline V gene encodes CDR1 LNHNV and CDR2 YYDKDF (reference sequence). The chain's CDR3 is CATSRDQRAFYEQYF. The CDR3, as DNA: TGTGCCACCAGCAGAGATCAGAGGGCCTTCTACGAGCAGTACTTC.

This clonotype has ten or more counts. The gene calls are TRBV27 and TRBJ2-5; 12 nucleotides align to TRBD2. This CDR3 is built from 18 residues. The ends lost 3 bases at V and 4 bases at J; junction bases unmatched: 12. Germline V gives CDR1 MNHEY, CDR2 SMNVEV (reference sequence). CDR3 in DNA: TGTGCCAGCAGTTTCGGACTAGCGGGACGATCTGGGGGAGAGACCCAGTACTTC. This sequence encodes CASSFGLAGRSGGETQYF.

There are many counts of this clonotype. This rearrangement joins TRBV5-1 to TRBJ2-3; no clear D gene. CDR3 length equals 15 residues. Germline CDR1 reads SGHRS; CDR2 reads YFSETQ. V was trimmed by 1 base and J by 0 bases, leaving 9 bases between them. CDR3 DNA sequence: TGCGCCAGCAGCTTGCGGCAGGCTAGCACAGATACGCAGTATTTT. It yields the protein CASSLRQASTDTQYF.

This clonotype turned up a few times. V gene TRBV19 combines with J gene TRBJ2-3; 11 positions agree with TRBD2. Losses at the gene ends were 6 bases for V and 1 base for J; bases not matched to a gene: 6. This CDR3 has 16 amino acids. CDR1 is LNHDA, CDR2 SQIVND, per germline (reference sequence). This chain's CDR3 is CASRMSSGRRTDTQYF. CDR3 nucleotide sequence: TGTGCCAGTAGGATGTCTAGCGGGAGGCGCACAGATACGCAGTATTTT.

This chain joins TRBV20-1 and TRBJ2-5; 8 nucleotides align to TRBD2. V shed 5 bases, J shed 1 base, and the junction held 0 bases outside the gene matches. The V gene's germline CDR1 is DFQATT and CDR2 SNEGSKA (reference sequence). The CDR3 consists of 12 residues. The DNA for the CDR3 is TGCAGTGCTCGGGGGGGCCAAGAGACCCAGTACTTC. It encodes CSARGGQETQYF.

This clonotype appeared a few times. The chain carries TRBV10-3 and TRBJ1-3, with D possibly matching TRBD1 (6 bases). The V and J ends lost 8 bases and 1 base respectively, with 12 bases between them. The CDR3 sequence is 14 residues long. The V gene's germline CDR1 is ENHRY and CDR2 SYGVKD. This CDR3 reads CAIAVGGSGNTIYF. Written as DNA, the CDR3 is TGTGCCATCGCGGTAGGGGGTTCTGGAAACACCATATATTTT.

Many counts were recorded for this clonotype. The chain carries TRBV7-9 and TRBJ2-1, with D perhaps TRBD1 or TRBD2 (5 bases each). Germline V gene data show CDR1 as SEHNR and CDR2 as FQNEAQ (reference sequence). V dropped 6 bases and J dropped 2 bases, with 23 bases sitting between them. This CDR3 region has 18 residues. The CDR3 DNA reads as TGTGCCAGCAGTCGTAGGTCCGGGACCCCTGGGCCCTACAATGAGCAGTTCTTC. Residues: CASSRRSGTPGPYNEQFF. The full variable domain, its missing parts supplied by reference TRBV7-9 and TRBJ2-1, is DTGVSQNPRHKITKRGQNVTFRCDPISEHNRLYWYRQTLGQGPEFLTYFQNEAQLEKSRLLSDRFSAERPKGSFSTLEIQRTEQGDSAMYLCASSRRSGTPGPYNEQFFGPGTRLTVL.

This clonotype was observed many times. This chain links TRBV28 with TRBJ2-2, with TRBD1 as a possible D gene (6 bases). V was trimmed by 2 bases and J by 6 bases, leaving 13 bases between them. The CDR3 spans 15 residues. From germline, CDR1 is MDHEN and CDR2 SYDVKM. The CDR3: CASSLGDKGAGELFF. The DNA for the CDR3 is TGTGCCAGCAGTTTAGGGGACAAGGGGGCCGGGGAGCTGTTTTTT.

There are a few counts of this clonotype. CDR3 sequence: CASSGQGAVELFF. Here the CDR3 DNA reads TGTGCCAGCAGCGGACAGGGGGCAGTAGAACTGTTTTTT. The V and J genes are TRBV6-1 and TRBJ1-4; 11 bases agree with TRBD1. CDR3 size: 13 residues. V was pared by 6 bases and J by 12 bases, with 6 bases of the junction left unmatched. From germline, CDR1 is MNHNS and CDR2 SASEGT.

The chain uses TRBV29-1 and TRBJ2-3; 7 bases match TRBD1. From germline, CDR1 is SQVTM and CDR2 ANQGSEA. This CDR3 is 14 amino acids long. V trimming: 7 bases; J trimming: 0 bases; junction bases outside the gene matches: 7. The DNA for the CDR3 is TGCAGCGCAGACAGGGAAACTAGCACAGATACGCAGTATTTT. Amino acids: CSADRETSTDTQYF.

This rearrangement joins TRBV30 to TRBJ1-2; D remains unclear. V was clipped by 5 bases and J by 5 bases, with 18 bases between them. Germline V gives CDR1 GTSNPN, CDR2 SVGIG (reference sequence). The CDR3 contains 14 residues. CDR3 nucleotides: TGTGCCTGGTCCTCGGAAGGGCTACTGTATGGCTACACCTTC. It is translated as CAWSSEGLLYGYTF.

The J gene is TRBJ2-5, the V gene TRBV24-1, with TRBD1 matching over 8 bases. Germline assignment: CDR1 KGHDR and CDR2 SFDVKD. The J segment lost 4 bases and the V segment lost 5 bases, leaving 11 bases of the junction unmatched. The CDR3 is made up of 16 amino acids. CDR3: CATSAGGRGRRETQYF. The CDR3 DNA reads as TGTGCCACCAGTGCTGGGGGCAGGGGGCGTCGAGAGACCCAGTACTTC.

Comment on this clonotype: Given a much more abundant clone one base away, this may be a read error. This chain joins TRBV12-3 or TRBV12-4 and TRBJ2-1; TRBD2 agrees at 11 bases. The CDR3 is 15 amino acids. V dropped 5 bases and J dropped 4; count of bases not matched to a gene: 4. Here the CDR3 reads CASSDLAGGYNEQFF. CDR3 sequence (DNA): TGTGCCAGCAGTGACCTAGCGGGAGGATACAATGAGCAGTTCTTC.

This clonotype was counted many times. CDR3: CASGRLAGHHNEQFF. CDR3 DNA sequence: TGTGCCAGCGGCAGACTAGCGGGACACCACAATGAGCAGTTCTTC. This sequence joins TRBV11-2 and TRBJ2-1, with 11 bases aligning to TRBD2. V was clipped by 8 bases and J by 5 bases; unmatched bases: 8. CDR1 SGHAT and CDR2 FQNNGV come from the germline V gene. CDR3 length: 15 residues.

This clonotype was seen more than once but under ten times. V gene TRBV4-1 combines with J gene TRBJ1-4, with a possible D match to TRBD1 (6 bases). Germline V CDR1 and CDR2: MGHRA, YSYEKL. The CDR3 is 14 residues long. The V end lost 0 bases, the J end lost 10 bases, and 12 bases lay between the germline ends. CDR3 DNA: TGCGCCAGCAGCCAAGAAGGGGGGCGGAGAAAACTGTTTTTT. It encodes CASSQEGGRRKLFF.

This clonotype was detected ten times or more. The gene calls are TRBV25-1 and TRBJ1-6; a weak D match, TRBD1 (5 bases). Looked up from germline, CDR1 is MGHDK and CDR2 is SYGVNS. CDR3 length: 19 amino acids. Trimming pared 6 bases from V and 8 bases from J, leaving 29 bases between. CDR3 in DNA: TGTGCCAGCAGGAATAGTGGGCCAGGGATGAATTTACGGGATTCACCCCTCCACTTT. This encodes CASRNSGPGMNLRDSPLHF.

This clonotype was recorded at least ten times. The rearrangement joins TRBV24-1 to TRBJ1-5, with TRBD1 matching 8 bases. CDR3 length: 16 residues. V gave up 4 bases and J gave up 3 bases; unmatched junction bases: 7. CDR1 and CDR2 (germline): KGHDR, SFDVKD. In DNA, the CDR3 is TGTGCCACCAGTGACTCCCAGGACAGGGTCAATCAGCCCCAGCATTTT. Its protein is CATSDSQDRVNQPQHF.

This clonotype has a handful of counts. This chain's CDR3 is CASSLGGQAYSYEQYF. CDR3 bases: TGCGCCAGCAGCTTGGGAGGGCAGGCGTACTCCTACGAGCAGTACTTC. The chain employs TRBV5-1 and TRBJ2-7; D is possibly TRBD2 (5 bases). This CDR3 comprises 16 residues. Trimming cost V 0 bases and J 0 bases, with 13 bases left between them. Germline-derived CDR1 and CDR2 are SGHRS and YFSETQ.

Many counts were recorded for this clonotype. V usage is TRBV3-1 and J usage is TRBJ1-5; the D is unclear. The germline CDR1 and CDR2 sequences are LGHDT and YNNKEL (reference sequence). Trimming left V 5 bases short and J 6 bases short, with 11 bases between. The length of the CDR3 is 13 residues. CDR3 sequence: CASSFGPSQPQHF. The DNA of the CDR3 is TGTGCCAGCAGCTTCGGTCCTTCTCAGCCCCAGCATTTT.

This clonotype was observed at least ten times. The chain is built from TRBV13 and TRBJ1-4; TRBD1 aligns across 9 bases. Germline CDR1 reads PRHDT; CDR2 reads FYEKMQ (reference sequence). The length of the CDR3 is 14 residues. V lost 5 bases and J lost 6; bases outside the gene matches: 4. CDR3 in DNA: TGTGCCAGCAGCCGCCGGGACAGGGATGAAAAACTGTTTTTT. Translating it yields CASSRRDRDEKLFF.